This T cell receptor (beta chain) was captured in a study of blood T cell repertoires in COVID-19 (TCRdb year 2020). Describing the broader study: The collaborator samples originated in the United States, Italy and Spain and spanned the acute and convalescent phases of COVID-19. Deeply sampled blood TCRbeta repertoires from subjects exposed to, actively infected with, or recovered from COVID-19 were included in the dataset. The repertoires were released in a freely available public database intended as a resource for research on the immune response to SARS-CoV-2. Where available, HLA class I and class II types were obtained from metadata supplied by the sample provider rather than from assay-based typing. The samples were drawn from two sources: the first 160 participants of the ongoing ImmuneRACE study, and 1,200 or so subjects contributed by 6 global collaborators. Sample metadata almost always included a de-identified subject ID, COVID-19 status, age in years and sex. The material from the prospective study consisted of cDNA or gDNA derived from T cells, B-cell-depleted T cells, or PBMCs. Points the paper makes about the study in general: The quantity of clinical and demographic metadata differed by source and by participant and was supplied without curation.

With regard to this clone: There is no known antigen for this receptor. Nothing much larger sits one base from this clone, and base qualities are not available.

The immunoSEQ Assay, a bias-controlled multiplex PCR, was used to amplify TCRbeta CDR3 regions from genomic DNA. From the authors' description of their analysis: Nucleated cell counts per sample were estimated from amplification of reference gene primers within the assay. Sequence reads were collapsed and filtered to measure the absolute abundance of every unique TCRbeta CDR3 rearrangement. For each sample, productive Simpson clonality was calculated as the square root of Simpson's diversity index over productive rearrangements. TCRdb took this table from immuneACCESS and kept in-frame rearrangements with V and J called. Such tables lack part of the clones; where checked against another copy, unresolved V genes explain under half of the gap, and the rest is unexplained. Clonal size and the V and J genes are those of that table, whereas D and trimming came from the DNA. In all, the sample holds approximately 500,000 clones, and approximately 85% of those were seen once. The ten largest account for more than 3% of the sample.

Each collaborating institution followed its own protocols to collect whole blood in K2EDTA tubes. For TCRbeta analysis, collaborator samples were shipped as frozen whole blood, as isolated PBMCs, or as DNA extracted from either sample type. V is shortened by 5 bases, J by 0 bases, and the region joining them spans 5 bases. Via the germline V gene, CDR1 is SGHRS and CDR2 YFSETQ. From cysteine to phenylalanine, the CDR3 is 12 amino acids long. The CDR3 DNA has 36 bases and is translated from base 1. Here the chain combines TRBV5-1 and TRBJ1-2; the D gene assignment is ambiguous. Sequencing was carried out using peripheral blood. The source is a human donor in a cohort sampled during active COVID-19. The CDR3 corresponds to CASRSANYGYTF. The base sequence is TGCGCCAGCAGATCGGCTAACTATGGCTACACCTTC.